This TCR beta chain was recorded in a study of blood T cell repertoires in COVID-19. Study context: T cells, B-cell-depleted T cells, or PBMCs provided the cDNA or gDNA that served as material.

V was cut by 5 bases and J by 4 bases, with 11 bases left in between. This CDR3 comprises 13 residues. In germline, CDR1 is SGHVS, CDR2 FQNEAQ. Assay: immunoSEQ multiplex PCR; the TCRdb copy retains only in-frame clones and omits some. Here the sample spans around 470,000 clones, roughly 87% being singletons. Participants had their cohort set by participant-reported clinical history. V is TRBV7-8 and J is TRBJ1-1, with unresolved D. The sample comprised PBMCs or T cells enriched from blood (not recorded which). This TCR derives from a young man who had recovered from COVID-19. Written as DNA, the CDR3 is TGTGCCAGCAGCATATTACTGAGCACTGAAGCTTTCTTT. It yields the protein CASSILLSTEAFF.